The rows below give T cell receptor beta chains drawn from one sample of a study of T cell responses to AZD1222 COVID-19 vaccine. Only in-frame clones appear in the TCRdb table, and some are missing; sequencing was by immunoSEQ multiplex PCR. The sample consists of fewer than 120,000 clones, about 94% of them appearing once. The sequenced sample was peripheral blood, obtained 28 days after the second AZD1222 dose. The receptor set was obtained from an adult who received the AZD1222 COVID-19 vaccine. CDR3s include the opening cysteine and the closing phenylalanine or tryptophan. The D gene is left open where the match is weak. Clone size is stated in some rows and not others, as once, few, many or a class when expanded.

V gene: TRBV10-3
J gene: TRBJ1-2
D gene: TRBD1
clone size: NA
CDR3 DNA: TGTGCCATCTCTAGACAGGGGGCAAATCAGGAGTATGGCTACACCTTC
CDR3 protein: CAISRQGANQEYGYTF

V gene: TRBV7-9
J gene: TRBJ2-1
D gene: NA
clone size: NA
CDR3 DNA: TGTGCCAGCAGCTTAGTCGGTGTCATTGAGCAGTTCTTC
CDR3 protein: CASSLVGVIEQFF

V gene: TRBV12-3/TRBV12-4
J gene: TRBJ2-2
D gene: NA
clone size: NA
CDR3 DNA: TGTGCCAGCAGTTTAGACACCGGGGAGCTGTTTTTT
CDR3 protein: CASSLDTGELFF

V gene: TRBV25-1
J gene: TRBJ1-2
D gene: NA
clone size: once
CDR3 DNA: TGTGCCACCGTGGACACAACTAACCATGGCTACACCTTC
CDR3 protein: CATVDTTNHGYTF

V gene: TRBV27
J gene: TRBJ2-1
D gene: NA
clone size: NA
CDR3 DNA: TGTGCCAGCAGTTTTAGGAGTGAGCAGTTCTTC
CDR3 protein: CASSFRSEQFF

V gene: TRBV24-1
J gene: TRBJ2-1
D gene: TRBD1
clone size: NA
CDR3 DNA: TGTGCCACCAGTGAGCCCGGGACAGGGAACAATGAGCAGTTCTTC
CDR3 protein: CATSEPGTGNNEQFF

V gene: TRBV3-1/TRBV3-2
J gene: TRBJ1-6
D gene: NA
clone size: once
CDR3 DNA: TGTGCCACCTCAAATCGGGGAGGTCGAGGTTCACCCCTCCACTTT
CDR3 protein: CATSNRGGRGSPLHF

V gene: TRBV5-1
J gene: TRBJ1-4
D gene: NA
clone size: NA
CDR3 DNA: TGCGCCAGCAGCGATAACAGGGCAACTAATGAAAAACTGTTTTTT
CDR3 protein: CASSDNRATNEKLFF

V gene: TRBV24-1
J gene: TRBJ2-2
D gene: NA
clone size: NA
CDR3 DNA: TGTGCCACCAGTGACCCGACGGTGGACACCGGGGAGCTGTTTTTT
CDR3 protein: CATSDPTVDTGELFF

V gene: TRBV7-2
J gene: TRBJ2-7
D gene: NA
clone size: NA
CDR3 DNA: TGTGCCAGCAGCTCCCCGTCAAGCGGCCACATGACCTACGAGCAGTACTTC
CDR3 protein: CASSSPSSGHMTYEQYF

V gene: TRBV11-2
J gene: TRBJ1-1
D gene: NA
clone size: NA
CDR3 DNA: TGTGCCAGCAGCAGAACCACCGTTAACACTGAAGCTTTCTTT
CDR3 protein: CASSRTTVNTEAFF

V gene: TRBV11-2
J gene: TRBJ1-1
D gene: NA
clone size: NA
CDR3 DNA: TGTGCCAGCAGCCCTTGGGACGGTGGGGACACTGAAGCTTTCTTT
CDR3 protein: CASSPWDGGDTEAFF

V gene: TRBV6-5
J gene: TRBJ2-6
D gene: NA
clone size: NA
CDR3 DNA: TGTGCCAGCAGTTCCACCTCTGGGGCCAACGTCCTGACTTTC
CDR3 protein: CASSSTSGANVLTF

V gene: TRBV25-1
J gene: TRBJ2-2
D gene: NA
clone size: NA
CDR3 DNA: TGTGCCAGCAGTGCTGGGCCTGACTCCTCGAACACCGGGGAGCTGTTTTTT
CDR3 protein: CASSAGPDSSNTGELFF

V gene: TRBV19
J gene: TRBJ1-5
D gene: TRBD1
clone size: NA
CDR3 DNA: TGTGCCAGTAGTATAGATTACAGGGGGGACCAGCCCCAGCATTTT
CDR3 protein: CASSIDYRGDQPQHF

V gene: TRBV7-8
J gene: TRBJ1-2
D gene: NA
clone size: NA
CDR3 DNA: TGTGCCAGCAGCTTATCGGGTTATACAGGGGGCTACACCTTC
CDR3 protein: CASSLSGYTGGYTF

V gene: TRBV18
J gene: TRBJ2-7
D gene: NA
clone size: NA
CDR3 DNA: TGTGCCAGCTCGCCCGGGACGGAGGTCTCCTACGAGCAGTACTTC
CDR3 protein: CASSPGTEVSYEQYF

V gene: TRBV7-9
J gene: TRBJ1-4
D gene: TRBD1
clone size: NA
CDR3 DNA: TGTGCCAGCAGCGGGCCGGGACAGGGCCGGGAAAAACTGTTTTTT
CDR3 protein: CASSGPGQGREKLFF

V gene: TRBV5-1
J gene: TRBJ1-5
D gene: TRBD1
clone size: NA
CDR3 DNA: TGCGCCAGCAGCTCAGGGGGGAATCAGCCCCAGCATTTT
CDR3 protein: CASSSGGNQPQHF

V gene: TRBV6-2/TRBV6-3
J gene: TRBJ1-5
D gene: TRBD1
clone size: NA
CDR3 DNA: TGTGCCAGCAGCTATCAGGGACAGGACAATCAGCCCCAGCATTTT
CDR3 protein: CASSYQGQDNQPQHF

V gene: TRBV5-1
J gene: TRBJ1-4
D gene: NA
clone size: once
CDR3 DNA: TGCGCCAGCAGCCCCCTAGGGGGGAATGAAAAACTGTTTTTT
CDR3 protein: CASSPLGGNEKLFF

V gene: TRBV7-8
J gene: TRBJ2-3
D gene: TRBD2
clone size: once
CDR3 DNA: TGTGCCAGCAGCTCTCCGACTAGCGGGGCTAGCACAGATACGCAGTATTTT
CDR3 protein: CASSSPTSGASTDTQYF

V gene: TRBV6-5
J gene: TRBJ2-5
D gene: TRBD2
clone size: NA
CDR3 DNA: TGTGCCAGCCGGCTAGCGGGGAGTGAGACCCAGTACTTC
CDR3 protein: CASRLAGSETQYF

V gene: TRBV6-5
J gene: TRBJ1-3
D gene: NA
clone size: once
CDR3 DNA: TGTGCCAGCAGTTACTCCAGGGACTCTGGAAACACCATATATTTT
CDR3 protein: CASSYSRDSGNTIYF

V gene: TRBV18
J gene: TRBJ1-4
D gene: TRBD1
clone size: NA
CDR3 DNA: TGTGCCAGCTCAAGACAGGGGTACGAAAAACTGTTTTTT
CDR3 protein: CASSRQGYEKLFF

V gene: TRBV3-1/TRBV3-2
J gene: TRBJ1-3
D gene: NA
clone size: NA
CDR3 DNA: TGTGCCAGCAGCCCTACATGGAACACCATATATTTT
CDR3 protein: CASSPTWNTIYF

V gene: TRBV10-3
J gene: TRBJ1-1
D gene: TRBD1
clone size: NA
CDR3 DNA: TGTGCCATCAGTGTAGGAGGGACAGGATTACCGAACACTGAAGCTTTCTTT
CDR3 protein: CAISVGGTGLPNTEAFF

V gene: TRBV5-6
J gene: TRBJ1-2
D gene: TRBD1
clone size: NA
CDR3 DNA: TGTGCCAGCAGCTCGACGGGACAGGGTGGTAACTATGGCTACACCTTC
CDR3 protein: CASSSTGQGGNYGYTF

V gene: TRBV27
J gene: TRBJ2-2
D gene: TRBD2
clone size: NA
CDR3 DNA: TGTGCCAGCAGTTCCCGACTAGCGGGGCAAAACACCGGGGAGCTGTTTTTT
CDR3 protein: CASSSRLAGQNTGELFF

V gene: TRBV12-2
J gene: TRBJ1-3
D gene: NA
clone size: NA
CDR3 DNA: TGTGCAAGTCGCTTAGAAGTTACCGACTCTGGAAACACCATATATTTT
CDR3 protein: CASRLEVTDSGNTIYF

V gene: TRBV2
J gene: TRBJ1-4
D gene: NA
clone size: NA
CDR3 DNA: TGTGCCAGCAGTGAAGTTGGCAGGGTGTATGAAAAACTGTTTTTT
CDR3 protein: CASSEVGRVYEKLFF

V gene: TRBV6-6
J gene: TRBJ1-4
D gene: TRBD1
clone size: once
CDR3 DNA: TGTGCCAGCAGTCCAGAGGGACAGTATAAACTGTTTTTT
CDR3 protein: CASSPEGQYKLFF

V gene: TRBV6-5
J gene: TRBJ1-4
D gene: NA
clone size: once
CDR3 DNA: TGTGCCAGCAGCGCGACTGTATTAAATGAAAAACTGTTTTTT
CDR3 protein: CASSATVLNEKLFF

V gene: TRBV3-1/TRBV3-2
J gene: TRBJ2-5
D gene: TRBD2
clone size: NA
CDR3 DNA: TGTGCCAGCAGTCGCGCGGGGGGGCCGGAGACCCAGTACTTC
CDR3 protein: CASSRAGGPETQYF

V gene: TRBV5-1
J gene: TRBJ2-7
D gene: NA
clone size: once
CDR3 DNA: TGCGCCAGCAGCTTGGGGGACTCCCCCTACGAGCAGTACTTC
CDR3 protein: CASSLGDSPYEQYF

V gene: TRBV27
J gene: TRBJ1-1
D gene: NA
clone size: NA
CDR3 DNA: TGTGCCAGCAGAAACTACAGAGAACACTACACTGAAGCTTTCTTT
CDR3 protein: CASRNYREHYTEAFF

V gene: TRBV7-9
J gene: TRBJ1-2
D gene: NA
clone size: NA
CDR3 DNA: TGTGCCAGCAGCTTAGTAGGGGAGGGCTATGGCTACACCTTC
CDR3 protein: CASSLVGEGYGYTF

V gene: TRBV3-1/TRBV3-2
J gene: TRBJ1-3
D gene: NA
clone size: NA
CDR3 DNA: TGTGCCAGCAGCCAAGATAGGTACTCTGGAAACACCATATATTTT
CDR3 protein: CASSQDRYSGNTIYF

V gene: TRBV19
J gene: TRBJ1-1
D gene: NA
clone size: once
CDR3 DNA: NA
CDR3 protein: CASSILAGASRGGAFF

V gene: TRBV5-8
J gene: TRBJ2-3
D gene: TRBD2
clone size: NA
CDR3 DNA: TGTGCCAGCAGCTGGACTAGCGGGGGGGCGGTTGATACGCAGTATTTT
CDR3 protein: CASSWTSGGAVDTQYF

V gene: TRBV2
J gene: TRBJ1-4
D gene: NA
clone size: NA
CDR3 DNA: TGTGCCAGCATGGCCGGTCGGACTAATGAAAAACTGTTTTTT
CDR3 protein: CASMAGRTNEKLFF

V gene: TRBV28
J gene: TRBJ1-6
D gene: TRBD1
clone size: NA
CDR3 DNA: TGTGCCAGCAGTCCGGGACAGGTCAATTCACCCCTCCACTTT
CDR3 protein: CASSPGQVNSPLHF

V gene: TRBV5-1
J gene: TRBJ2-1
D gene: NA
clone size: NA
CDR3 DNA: TGCGCCAGCTATAACCGGGACTCCGAGCAGTTCTTC
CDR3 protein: CASYNRDSEQFF

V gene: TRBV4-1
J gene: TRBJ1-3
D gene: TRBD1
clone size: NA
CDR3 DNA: TGCGCCAGCAGCCATCACACCCTCGACAGGGGCTTAACTGGAAACACCATATATTTT
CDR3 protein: CASSHHTLDRGLTGNTIYF

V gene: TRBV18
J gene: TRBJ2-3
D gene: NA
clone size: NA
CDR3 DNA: TGTGCCAGCTCACCACCGGAGGCGGGGCTCACAGATACGCAGTATTTT
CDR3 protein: CASSPPEAGLTDTQYF

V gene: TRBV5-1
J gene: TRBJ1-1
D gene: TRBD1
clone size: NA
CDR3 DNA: TGCGCCAGCAGCGTGTACAGGGGTGACACTGAAGCTTTCTTT
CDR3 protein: CASSVYRGDTEAFF

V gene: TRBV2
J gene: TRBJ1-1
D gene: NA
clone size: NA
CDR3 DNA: TGTGCCAGCTGGAGAGGGGACACTGAAGCTTTCTTT
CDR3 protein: CASWRGDTEAFF

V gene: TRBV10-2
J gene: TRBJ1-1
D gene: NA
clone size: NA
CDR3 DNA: TGCGCCAGCAGACAGGGCGCCGACCTGAAACCTGAAGCTTTCTTT
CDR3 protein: CASRQGADLKPEAFF